The following is a T cell receptor beta chain sequence with its context. The antigen remains unidentified. The data stem from a study of cytomegalovirus exposure and HLA in healthy donors. The repertoire was sequenced with immunoSEQ multiplex PCR; TCRdb's copy has only in-frame clones and lacks some. This sample has 230,000 or so clones; about 90% occur once, and the top ten carry roughly 2.8%. The study's findings and limits: TCR clusters originating in the first cohort tended to co-occur in the roughly 120 validation repertoires, according to a later analysis. Most TCR sequences were uncommon, yet certain public TCRs appeared in many donors. The study designated some 180 TCR beta chains cytomegalovirus-associated.

Sequencing was done on a sample of PBMCs. The clonotype was recovered from a young woman in good health and CMV-seronegative.

The CDR3 here is CASSSTAINSPLHF. The CDR3 DNA follows: TGTGCCAGCAGTTCGACAGCAATTAATTCACCCCTCCACTTT. The chain links TRBV27 to TRBJ1-6, with a possible D match to TRBD1 (5 bases). Trimming stripped 4 bases from V and 6 bases from J, with 10 bases between. From germline, CDR1 is MNHEY and CDR2 SMNVEV (reference sequence). The CDR3 sequence is 14 residues long.